This TCR beta chain was observed in a study of glioma-infiltrating T cells after dendritic cell vaccination. Study in general: At biweekly intervals, patients got three intradermal dendritic cell vaccine injections.

Amplification used 60 V beta primers and 13 J beta primers. Only in-frame clones appear in the TCRdb table, and some are missing; sequencing was by immunoSEQ multiplex PCR. The sample yields 98,000 or so clones, 80% seen once. Indicated time point: after dendritic cell vaccination, including at tumor progression/relapse. Fresh-frozen tumor tissue and more than two years of survival data were available for all. Isocitrate dehydrogenase mutation was absent in all glioblastoma patients. From germline, CDR1 is SGDLS and CDR2 YYNGEE. The CDR3 covers 15 residues. V shed 4 bases and J shed 0 bases, with 13 bases lying between them.

The material sequenced was blood, taken after dendritic cell vaccination. The chain is built from TRBV9 and TRBJ1-2; D is ambiguous. The source of this sequence is a human donor with glioblastoma. The CDR3 sequence: CASSPRGSANYGYTF. CDR3 coding DNA: TGTGCCAGCAGCCCAAGAGGGAGCGCTAACTATGGCTACACCTTC. Full variable domain (rest looked up from reference TRBV9 and TRBJ1-2): DSGVTQTPKHLITATGQRVTLRCSPRSGDLSVYWYQQSLDQGLQFLIQYYNGEERAKGNILERFSAQQFPDLHSELNLSSLELGDSALYFCASSPRGSANYGYTFGSGTRLTVV.